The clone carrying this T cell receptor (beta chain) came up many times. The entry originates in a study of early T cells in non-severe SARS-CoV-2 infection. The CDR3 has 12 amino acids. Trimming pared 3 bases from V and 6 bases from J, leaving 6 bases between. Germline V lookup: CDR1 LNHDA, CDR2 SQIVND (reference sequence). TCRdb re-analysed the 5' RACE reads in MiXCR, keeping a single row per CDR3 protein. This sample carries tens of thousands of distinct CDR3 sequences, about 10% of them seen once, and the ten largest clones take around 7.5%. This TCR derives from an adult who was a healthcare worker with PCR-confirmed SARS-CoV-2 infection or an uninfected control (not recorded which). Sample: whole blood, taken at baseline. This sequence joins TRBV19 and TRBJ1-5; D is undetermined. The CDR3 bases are TGTGCCAGTAGTATCCTATCTCAGCCCCAGCATTTT. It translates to CASSILSQPQHF.